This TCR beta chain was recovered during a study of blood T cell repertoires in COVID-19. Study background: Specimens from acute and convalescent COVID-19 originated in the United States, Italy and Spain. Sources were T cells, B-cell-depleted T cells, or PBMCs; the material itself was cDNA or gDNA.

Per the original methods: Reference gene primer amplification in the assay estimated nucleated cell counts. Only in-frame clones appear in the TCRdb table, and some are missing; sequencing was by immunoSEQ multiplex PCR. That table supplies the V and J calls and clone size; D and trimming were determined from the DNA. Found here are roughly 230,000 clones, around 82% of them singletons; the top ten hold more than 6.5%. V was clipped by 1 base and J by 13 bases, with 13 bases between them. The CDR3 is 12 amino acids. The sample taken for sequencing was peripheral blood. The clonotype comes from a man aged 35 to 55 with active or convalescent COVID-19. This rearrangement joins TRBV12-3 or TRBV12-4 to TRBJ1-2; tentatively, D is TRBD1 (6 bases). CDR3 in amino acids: CASSLESTGFTF. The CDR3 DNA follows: TGTGCCAGCAGTTTAGAGAGTACAGGGTTCACCTTC.